This T cell receptor (beta chain) was profiled in a study of monozygotic twins with inflammatory bowel disease. A 6-nucleotide sample barcode was carried by the UMIs, which template switching added. No DNA is given; TCRdb re-called the 5' RACE reads and lists each CDR3 protein once. In total, the table holds 110,000 or so distinct CDR3 sequences. Regarding this clonotype: Antigen unknown.

CDR3 length: 16 amino acids. Germline values: CDR1 SGHDT, CDR2 YYEEEE. General study results and limits: IBD patients carried less diverse TCRbeta repertoires (inverse Simpson) than healthy co-twins. Separate T cell subtypes could not be resolved from one another.

The chain recombines TRBV5-6 with TRBJ1-5; TCRdb's assignment of TRBD1 cannot be checked, as there is no DNA. Input material: blood. This sequence originates from a human donor with ulcerative colitis or Crohn's disease, or a healthy co-twin of an affected twin (not recorded which). The CDR3 is CASSFGGTGANQPQHF.